The 5 T cell receptor beta chains below all came from one sample that was sequenced in a study of T cells in Graves' hyperthyroidism and ophthalmopathy. TCR beta CDR3 regions were amplified from RNA transcripts. A first-round RT-PCR of the TCR CDR3 used the HTBI primer set. TCRdb passed the multiplex PCR reads through MiXCR, listing each CDR3 protein once. The data show 360,000 or so distinct CDR3 sequences, around 18% seen once. The sequenced sample consisted of blood. The receptors derive from a woman in her thirties or forties with Graves' ophthalmopathy.

This clonotype was seen repeatedly, ten times or more. V is TRBV20-1 and J is TRBJ2-5; no reliable D call. Germline-derived CDR1 and CDR2 are DFQATT and SNEGSKA (reference sequence). V shed 7 bases and J shed 1 base, with 7 bases lying between them. CDR3 length: 11 amino acids. CDR3 in amino acids: CSGQIQETQYF. The CDR3 DNA sequence: TGCAGTGGCCAAATCCAAGAGACCCAGTACTTC.

This chain uses TRBV11-2 with TRBJ2-2; D is ambiguous. The germline CDR1 and CDR2 sequences are SGHAT and FQNNGV. Between the trimmed V and J ends, which lost 1 base and 2 bases, there was a span of 8 bases. The CDR3 covers 15 residues. The CDR3 bases are TGTGCCAGCAGCTTAGTAGGGATTAACACCGGGGAGCTGTTTTTT. Amino acids: CASSLVGINTGELFF. The entire variable domain, with the rest obtained from reference TRBV11-2 and TRBJ2-2, is as follows: EAGVAQSPRYKIIEKRQSVAFWCNPISGHATLYWYQQILGQGPKLLIQFQNNGVVDDSQLPKDRFSAERLKGVDSTLKIQPAKLEDSAVYLCASSLVGINTGELFFGEGSRLTVL.

This clonotype was recorded many times. The rearrangement joins TRBV7-9 to TRBJ2-5, with D possibly being TRBD1 (6 bases). Trimming took 4 bases from V and 5 from J, leaving 17 bases between them. CDR1 SEHNR and CDR2 FQNEAQ come from the germline V gene (reference sequence). The CDR3 covers 15 residues. The CDR3 protein is CASSSNRQGRETQYF. As DNA, the CDR3 is TGTGCCAGCAGCTCAAACCGTCAGGGGCGGGAGACCCAGTACTTC. Filled out from reference TRBV7-9 and TRBJ2-5, the complete variable domain reads DTGVSQNPRHKITKRGQNVTFRCDPISEHNRLYWYRQTLGQGPEFLTYFQNEAQLEKSRLLSDRFSAERPKGSFSTLEIQRTEQGDSAMYLCASSSNRQGRETQYFGPGTRLLVL.

This clonotype was recorded many times. V is TRBV20-1 and J is TRBJ1-6; TRBD1 agrees at 8 bases. CDR3 length equals 17 residues. Trimming at V came to 6 bases and at J to 8 bases, leaving 18 bases not matched to a gene. Germline V gene sequence: CDR1 DFQATT, CDR2 SNEGSKA (reference sequence). This CDR3 is CSARNTANNRGDSPLHF. Written as DNA, the CDR3 is TGCAGTGCCAGAAATACGGCTAATAACAGGGGGGATTCACCCCTCCACTTT.

This clonotype was recorded many times. CDR3 DNA sequence: TGCGCCAGCAGCTTGATCGGGCGCGGGAGACAAGAGACCCAGTACTTC. Protein product: CASSLIGRGRQETQYF. The chain uses TRBV5-1 and TRBJ2-5, with 7 bases fitting TRBD2. V shed 1 base and J 2 bases; nucleotides not matched to a gene: 8. The CDR3 length is 16 residues. Looked up from germline, CDR1 is SGHRS and CDR2 is YFSETQ.